The 27 T cell receptor beta chains below come from one sample, sequenced in a study of blood T cell repertoires in COVID-19. Some clones are missing from TCRdb's copy, which holds only in-frame ones; the method was immunoSEQ multiplex PCR. Among fewer than 150,000 clones listed, around 86% were seen once. The sequencing input was peripheral blood. Receptors originate from a human donor in a cohort sampled during active COVID-19.

The chain employs TRBV5-5 and TRBJ1-1, with D possibly matching TRBD1 (6 bases). The CDR3 has 20 amino acids. Between the trimmed V and J ends, which lost 3 bases and 0 bases, there was a span of 27 bases. CDR1 and CDR2 (germline): SGHKS, YYEKEE (reference sequence). In DNA form, the CDR3 reads TGTGCCAGCAGCTCCACTCCGGGACATCTAGGCTCGGGAATGAACACTGAAGCTTTCTTT. Translated: CASSSTPGHLGSGMNTEAFF.

The chain has TRBV7-8 and TRBJ2-7; TRBD1 matches at 12 bases. The trim removed 4 bases at V and 5 bases at J, leaving 6 bases unmatched. CDR3 length: 15 residues. CDR1 and CDR2 (germline): SGHVS, FQNEAQ. The CDR3, as DNA: TGTGCCAGCAGCTCCCTGGGGGACAGGGGGCACGAGCAGTACTTC. Amino acid sequence: CASSSLGDRGHEQYF.

The chain's CDR3 is CASSSEVYYEQYF. DNA of the CDR3: TGTGCCAGTAGCTCAGAAGTGTACTACGAGCAGTACTTC. V and J are TRBV6-2 or TRBV6-3 and TRBJ2-7, with D unclear. The CDR3 has 13 residues. Germline V gene sequence: CDR1 MNHEY, CDR2 SVGEGT. The ends were cut back, 9 bases at V and 3 bases at J, with 15 bases in the middle.

The genes are TRBV7-9 and TRBJ1-2; no clear D gene. The germline CDR1 and CDR2 sequences are SEHNR and FQNEAQ (reference sequence). V was cut by 5 bases and J by 6 bases, with 10 bases left in between. The CDR3 extends over 12 amino acids. Here the CDR3 reads CASSPTTNGYTF. The CDR3 DNA sequence: TGTGCCAGCAGCCCCACAACAAATGGCTACACCTTC.

This chain joins TRBV19 and TRBJ1-3, with a possible D match to TRBD1 (6 bases). Trimming took 8 bases from V and 0 from J, leaving 14 bases between them. Germline assignment: CDR1 LNHDA and CDR2 SQIVND (reference sequence). This CDR3 is 15 amino acids long. CDR3 residues: CASQRDTNSGNTIYF. The CDR3 DNA sequence: TGTGCCAGTCAACGGGACACAAACTCTGGAAACACCATATATTTT.

The chain has TRBV12-5 and TRBJ2-3, with D maybe TRBD1 (5 bases). Trimming stripped 0 bases from V and 9 bases from J, with 16 bases between. Germline V lookup: CDR1 LGHNT, CDR2 FRNRAP. The CDR3 has 15 amino acids. The CDR3 sequence: CASGLVPEGAGTQYF. The DNA of the CDR3 is TGTGCTAGTGGTTTGGTACCCGAAGGGGCTGGGACGCAGTATTTT. Full variable domain (rest looked up from reference TRBV12-5 and TRBJ2-3): DARVTQTPRHKVTEMGQEVTMRCQPILGHNTVFWYRQTMMQGLELLAYFRNRAPLDDSGMPKDRFSAEMPDATLATLKIQPSEPRDSAVYFCASGLVPEGAGTQYFGPGTRLTVL.

The J gene is TRBJ1-5, the V gene TRBV27; 8 bases fit TRBD1. V trimming: 3 bases; J trimming: 2 bases; junction bases outside the gene matches: 3. In germline, CDR1 is MNHEY, CDR2 SMNVEV (reference sequence). The length of the CDR3 is 15 residues. CDR3 sequence (DNA): TGTGCCAGCAGTTTGGTGGGACAGGGCAATCAGCCCCAGCATTTT. It is translated as CASSLVGQGNQPQHF.

This rearrangement joins TRBV19 to TRBJ2-3; D gene ambiguous. Trimming left V 5 bases short and J 2 bases short, with 8 bases between. Looked up from germline, CDR1 is LNHDA and CDR2 is SQIVND (reference sequence). The CDR3 has 13 residues. CDR3 sequence (DNA): TGTGCCAGTAGTCCGATGGCCACAGATACGCAGTATTTT. Residues: CASSPMATDTQYF.

This chain uses TRBV20-1 with TRBJ1-2; 7 bases align to TRBD1. The CDR3 sequence is 15 residues long. Germline CDR1 reads DFQATT; CDR2 reads SNEGSKA (reference sequence). Germline trimming cut 3 bases from V and 2 bases from J; bases unmatched to any gene: 9. The CDR3 region has the DNA TGCAGTGCTAGTGTTGCGGACAGGCCCAACTATGGCTACACCTTC. Translation gives CSASVADRPNYGYTF.

V usage is TRBV7-2 and J usage is TRBJ2-1, with a tentative D call TRBD1 (6 bases). The CDR3 runs to 15 residues. Germline V gene lookup returns CDR1 SGHTA and CDR2 FQGNSA. Trimming shortened V by 5 bases and J by 3 bases, and 14 bases separated the two germline ends. The CDR3 coding sequence is TGTGCCAGCAGCCCCGAGGGACAAATCTACAATGAGCAGTTCTTC. Its translation: CASSPEGQIYNEQFF.

Written as DNA, the CDR3 is TGCGCCAGCAGCGATCGACAGGGGGTGGTCACTGAAGCTTTCTTT. It translates to CASSDRQGVVTEAFF. This chain joins TRBV5-1 and TRBJ1-1, with 9 nucleotides matching TRBD1. The CDR3 is 15 residues long. In germline, CDR1 is SGHRS, CDR2 YFSETQ. V was pared by 4 bases and J by 4 bases, with 8 bases of the junction left unmatched.

This clone was seen a single time. The genes are TRBV2 and TRBJ2-5; D is perhaps TRBD2 (6 bases). Germline values: CDR1 SNHLY, CDR2 FYNNEI. The CDR3 sequence is 15 residues long. V was shortened by 6 bases and J by 5 bases, with 19 bases between the two germline ends. CDR3 DNA sequence: TGTGCCAGCAGAGCGGACGGCGGGGTTTGGGAGACCCAGTACTTC. Encoded protein: CASRADGGVWETQYF.

This rearrangement joins TRBV6-5 to TRBJ2-1; TRBD2 agrees at 7 bases. V lost 6 bases and J lost 4; bases outside the gene matches: 6. This CDR3 has 14 residues. Germline V CDR1 and CDR2: MNHEY, SVGAGI. CDR3 nucleotides: TGTGCCAGCAGCCGCCCCGGGAGGTACAATGAGCAGTTCTTC. This gives the protein CASSRPGRYNEQFF.

The CDR3 DNA sequence: TGTGCCAGCAGCTCAGGGGGACAGGGGAACACCGGGGAGCTGTTTTTT. Residues: CASSSGGQGNTGELFF. The chain couples TRBV7-8 to TRBJ2-2; 9 bases map to TRBD1. This CDR3 spans 16 amino acids. Per germline, CDR1 SGHVS and CDR2 FQNEAQ. The junction had 4 bases not matched to a gene; V was cut back by 4 bases and J by 1 base.

The J gene is TRBJ2-7, the V gene TRBV18, with 8 bases identical to TRBD2. The CDR3 is 17 amino acids. The V segment lost 1 base and the J segment 7 bases; nucleotides outside the gene matches: 15. CDR1 KGHSH and CDR2 LQKENI come from the germline V gene. CDR3 DNA sequence: TGTGCCAGCTCACCACGTGAGGGAGCGGGAGTGACGTGGGAGCAGTACTTC. This codes for CASSPREGAGVTWEQYF.

V is TRBV21-1 and J is TRBJ1-1; TRBD1 is the table's D call and was not checked against the DNA. TRBV21-1 is classified as a pseudogene. The CDR3 length is 16 residues. The CDR3 DNA sequence: TGTGCCAGCAGCACACAAAACAGGGGCGGGAACACTGAAGCTTTCTTT. Its protein is CASSTQNRGGNTEAFF.

The gene calls are TRBV5-6 and TRBJ2-4, with 10 bases identical to TRBD2. The CDR3 sequence is 15 residues long. CDR1 and CDR2 (germline): SGHDT, YYEEEE. J lost 5 bases, V lost 2 bases, and 4 bases had no gene match. This chain's CDR3 is CASSLAGGPQNIQYF. CDR3 nucleotide sequence: TGTGCCAGCAGCTTAGCGGGGGGGCCGCAAAACATTCAGTACTTC.

The CDR3 region is CASSEAKGAPYEQYF. The CDR3 DNA reads TGTGCCAGCAGTGAAGCGAAAGGGGCCCCCTACGAGCAGTACTTC. The chain couples TRBV6-1 to TRBJ2-7; D may be TRBD1 (5 bases). The CDR3 consists of 15 residues. Looked up from germline, CDR1 is MNHNS and CDR2 is SASEGT. V was pared by 0 bases and J by 2 bases, with 11 bases between.

The CDR3 DNA is TGTGCCATCAGTGAGTTGGACAGTAGGGGTGGCTACACCTTC. Amino acids: CAISELDSRGGYTF. V and J are TRBV10-3 and TRBJ1-2; D might be TRBD1 (6 bases). Germline assignment: CDR1 ENHRY and CDR2 SYGVKD. There are 14 residues in the CDR3. V gave up 1 base and J gave up 7 bases, with 13 bases separating them.

Only a few counts were recorded for this clone. The V call is TRBV9, the J call TRBJ1-6, with TRBD1 matching 11 bases. V shed 4 bases, J shed 9 bases, and the junction held 12 bases outside the gene matches. Looked up from germline, CDR1 is SGDLS and CDR2 is YYNGEE. The CDR3 loop spans 17 amino acids. CDR3 nucleotide sequence: TGTGCCAGCAGCCCCATTCCCGGACAGGGGGCGGGTTCACCCCTCCACTTT. Protein sequence: CASSPIPGQGAGSPLHF.

This chain connects TRBV28 to TRBJ2-7, with 9 bases matching TRBD1. Germline V lookup: CDR1 MDHEN, CDR2 SYDVKM. The CDR3 extends over 18 amino acids. V dropped 7 bases and J dropped 5; count of bases not matched to a gene: 21. The CDR3: CASTPAAVPGTGFNEQYF. The CDR3 DNA reads TGTGCCAGCACCCCAGCCGCGGTACCCGGGACAGGGTTCAACGAGCAGTACTTC.

This clone was observed a single time. A much more abundant neighbour one base away suggests this may be a read error. The V and J genes are TRBV5-1 and TRBJ1-2; possible D gene TRBD1, 5 bases. V was shortened by 0 bases and J by 8 bases, with 14 bases between the two germline ends. Germline CDR1 and CDR2: SGHRS and YFSETQ. The CDR3 loop spans 14 amino acids. CDR3 loop: CASSLADGGGGYTF. CDR3 bases: TGCGCCAGCAGCTTGGCCGATGGGGGAGGGGGCTACACCTTC.

This clone has a count of ten or more. This chain uses TRBV6-1 with TRBJ1-6; TRBD1 agrees at 7 bases. Germline CDR1 is MNHNS and CDR2 is SASEGT. Unmatched junction bases numbered 3, after V lost 2 bases and J lost 5 bases. The CDR3 length is 15 residues. Here the CDR3 DNA reads TGTGCCAGCAGTGAATCCCAGGGGGATAATTCACCCCTCCACTTT. Protein: CASSESQGDNSPLHF.

This chain links TRBV5-1 with TRBJ2-5, with 8 bases lining up with TRBD2. J gave up 4 bases and V 0 bases, and 11 bases lay outside the gene matches. CDR3 length equals 17 residues. Per the germline V gene, CDR1 is SGHRS and CDR2 is YFSETQ. CDR3 amino acids: CASSLVDSGSGAETQYF. Written as DNA, the CDR3 is TGCGCCAGCAGCTTGGTAGATAGTGGTAGCGGGGCAGAGACCCAGTACTTC.

This rearrangement joins TRBV3-1 (or the pseudogene TRBV3-2) to TRBJ2-7; 9 nucleotides agree with TRBD1. The CDR3 has 17 amino acids. V shed 0 bases, J shed 2 bases, and the junction held 8 bases outside the gene matches. Looked up from germline, CDR1 is LGHDT and CDR2 is YNNKEL (reference sequence). The CDR3 bases are TGTGCCAGCAGCCAAGACCGGACAGGGGCTTATCCCTACGAGCAGTACTTC. This encodes CASSQDRTGAYPYEQYF.

CDR3 coding DNA: TGTGCCAGCAGCCAAGAAGGAACTAGCGGGAGGAGGACAGATACGCAGTATTTT. Translated: CASSQEGTSGRRTDTQYF. This chain joins TRBV3-1 (or the pseudogene TRBV3-2) and TRBJ2-3; 12 nucleotides match TRBD2. The germline V gene encodes CDR1 LGHDT and CDR2 YNNKEL (reference sequence). The CDR3 contains 18 residues. The V segment lost 0 bases and the J segment 3 bases; nucleotides outside the gene matches: 7.

The chain joins TRBV5-4 to TRBJ2-7, with 7 bases identical to TRBD1. The CDR3 runs 16 residues. V lost 4 bases and J lost 0; bases outside the gene matches: 10. Germline V gene sequence: CDR1 SGHNT, CDR2 YYREEE (reference sequence). The CDR3 loop is CASSQDLGQLSYEQYF. In DNA form, the CDR3 reads TGTGCCAGCAGCCAAGATCTGGGACAGCTCTCCTACGAGCAGTACTTC.